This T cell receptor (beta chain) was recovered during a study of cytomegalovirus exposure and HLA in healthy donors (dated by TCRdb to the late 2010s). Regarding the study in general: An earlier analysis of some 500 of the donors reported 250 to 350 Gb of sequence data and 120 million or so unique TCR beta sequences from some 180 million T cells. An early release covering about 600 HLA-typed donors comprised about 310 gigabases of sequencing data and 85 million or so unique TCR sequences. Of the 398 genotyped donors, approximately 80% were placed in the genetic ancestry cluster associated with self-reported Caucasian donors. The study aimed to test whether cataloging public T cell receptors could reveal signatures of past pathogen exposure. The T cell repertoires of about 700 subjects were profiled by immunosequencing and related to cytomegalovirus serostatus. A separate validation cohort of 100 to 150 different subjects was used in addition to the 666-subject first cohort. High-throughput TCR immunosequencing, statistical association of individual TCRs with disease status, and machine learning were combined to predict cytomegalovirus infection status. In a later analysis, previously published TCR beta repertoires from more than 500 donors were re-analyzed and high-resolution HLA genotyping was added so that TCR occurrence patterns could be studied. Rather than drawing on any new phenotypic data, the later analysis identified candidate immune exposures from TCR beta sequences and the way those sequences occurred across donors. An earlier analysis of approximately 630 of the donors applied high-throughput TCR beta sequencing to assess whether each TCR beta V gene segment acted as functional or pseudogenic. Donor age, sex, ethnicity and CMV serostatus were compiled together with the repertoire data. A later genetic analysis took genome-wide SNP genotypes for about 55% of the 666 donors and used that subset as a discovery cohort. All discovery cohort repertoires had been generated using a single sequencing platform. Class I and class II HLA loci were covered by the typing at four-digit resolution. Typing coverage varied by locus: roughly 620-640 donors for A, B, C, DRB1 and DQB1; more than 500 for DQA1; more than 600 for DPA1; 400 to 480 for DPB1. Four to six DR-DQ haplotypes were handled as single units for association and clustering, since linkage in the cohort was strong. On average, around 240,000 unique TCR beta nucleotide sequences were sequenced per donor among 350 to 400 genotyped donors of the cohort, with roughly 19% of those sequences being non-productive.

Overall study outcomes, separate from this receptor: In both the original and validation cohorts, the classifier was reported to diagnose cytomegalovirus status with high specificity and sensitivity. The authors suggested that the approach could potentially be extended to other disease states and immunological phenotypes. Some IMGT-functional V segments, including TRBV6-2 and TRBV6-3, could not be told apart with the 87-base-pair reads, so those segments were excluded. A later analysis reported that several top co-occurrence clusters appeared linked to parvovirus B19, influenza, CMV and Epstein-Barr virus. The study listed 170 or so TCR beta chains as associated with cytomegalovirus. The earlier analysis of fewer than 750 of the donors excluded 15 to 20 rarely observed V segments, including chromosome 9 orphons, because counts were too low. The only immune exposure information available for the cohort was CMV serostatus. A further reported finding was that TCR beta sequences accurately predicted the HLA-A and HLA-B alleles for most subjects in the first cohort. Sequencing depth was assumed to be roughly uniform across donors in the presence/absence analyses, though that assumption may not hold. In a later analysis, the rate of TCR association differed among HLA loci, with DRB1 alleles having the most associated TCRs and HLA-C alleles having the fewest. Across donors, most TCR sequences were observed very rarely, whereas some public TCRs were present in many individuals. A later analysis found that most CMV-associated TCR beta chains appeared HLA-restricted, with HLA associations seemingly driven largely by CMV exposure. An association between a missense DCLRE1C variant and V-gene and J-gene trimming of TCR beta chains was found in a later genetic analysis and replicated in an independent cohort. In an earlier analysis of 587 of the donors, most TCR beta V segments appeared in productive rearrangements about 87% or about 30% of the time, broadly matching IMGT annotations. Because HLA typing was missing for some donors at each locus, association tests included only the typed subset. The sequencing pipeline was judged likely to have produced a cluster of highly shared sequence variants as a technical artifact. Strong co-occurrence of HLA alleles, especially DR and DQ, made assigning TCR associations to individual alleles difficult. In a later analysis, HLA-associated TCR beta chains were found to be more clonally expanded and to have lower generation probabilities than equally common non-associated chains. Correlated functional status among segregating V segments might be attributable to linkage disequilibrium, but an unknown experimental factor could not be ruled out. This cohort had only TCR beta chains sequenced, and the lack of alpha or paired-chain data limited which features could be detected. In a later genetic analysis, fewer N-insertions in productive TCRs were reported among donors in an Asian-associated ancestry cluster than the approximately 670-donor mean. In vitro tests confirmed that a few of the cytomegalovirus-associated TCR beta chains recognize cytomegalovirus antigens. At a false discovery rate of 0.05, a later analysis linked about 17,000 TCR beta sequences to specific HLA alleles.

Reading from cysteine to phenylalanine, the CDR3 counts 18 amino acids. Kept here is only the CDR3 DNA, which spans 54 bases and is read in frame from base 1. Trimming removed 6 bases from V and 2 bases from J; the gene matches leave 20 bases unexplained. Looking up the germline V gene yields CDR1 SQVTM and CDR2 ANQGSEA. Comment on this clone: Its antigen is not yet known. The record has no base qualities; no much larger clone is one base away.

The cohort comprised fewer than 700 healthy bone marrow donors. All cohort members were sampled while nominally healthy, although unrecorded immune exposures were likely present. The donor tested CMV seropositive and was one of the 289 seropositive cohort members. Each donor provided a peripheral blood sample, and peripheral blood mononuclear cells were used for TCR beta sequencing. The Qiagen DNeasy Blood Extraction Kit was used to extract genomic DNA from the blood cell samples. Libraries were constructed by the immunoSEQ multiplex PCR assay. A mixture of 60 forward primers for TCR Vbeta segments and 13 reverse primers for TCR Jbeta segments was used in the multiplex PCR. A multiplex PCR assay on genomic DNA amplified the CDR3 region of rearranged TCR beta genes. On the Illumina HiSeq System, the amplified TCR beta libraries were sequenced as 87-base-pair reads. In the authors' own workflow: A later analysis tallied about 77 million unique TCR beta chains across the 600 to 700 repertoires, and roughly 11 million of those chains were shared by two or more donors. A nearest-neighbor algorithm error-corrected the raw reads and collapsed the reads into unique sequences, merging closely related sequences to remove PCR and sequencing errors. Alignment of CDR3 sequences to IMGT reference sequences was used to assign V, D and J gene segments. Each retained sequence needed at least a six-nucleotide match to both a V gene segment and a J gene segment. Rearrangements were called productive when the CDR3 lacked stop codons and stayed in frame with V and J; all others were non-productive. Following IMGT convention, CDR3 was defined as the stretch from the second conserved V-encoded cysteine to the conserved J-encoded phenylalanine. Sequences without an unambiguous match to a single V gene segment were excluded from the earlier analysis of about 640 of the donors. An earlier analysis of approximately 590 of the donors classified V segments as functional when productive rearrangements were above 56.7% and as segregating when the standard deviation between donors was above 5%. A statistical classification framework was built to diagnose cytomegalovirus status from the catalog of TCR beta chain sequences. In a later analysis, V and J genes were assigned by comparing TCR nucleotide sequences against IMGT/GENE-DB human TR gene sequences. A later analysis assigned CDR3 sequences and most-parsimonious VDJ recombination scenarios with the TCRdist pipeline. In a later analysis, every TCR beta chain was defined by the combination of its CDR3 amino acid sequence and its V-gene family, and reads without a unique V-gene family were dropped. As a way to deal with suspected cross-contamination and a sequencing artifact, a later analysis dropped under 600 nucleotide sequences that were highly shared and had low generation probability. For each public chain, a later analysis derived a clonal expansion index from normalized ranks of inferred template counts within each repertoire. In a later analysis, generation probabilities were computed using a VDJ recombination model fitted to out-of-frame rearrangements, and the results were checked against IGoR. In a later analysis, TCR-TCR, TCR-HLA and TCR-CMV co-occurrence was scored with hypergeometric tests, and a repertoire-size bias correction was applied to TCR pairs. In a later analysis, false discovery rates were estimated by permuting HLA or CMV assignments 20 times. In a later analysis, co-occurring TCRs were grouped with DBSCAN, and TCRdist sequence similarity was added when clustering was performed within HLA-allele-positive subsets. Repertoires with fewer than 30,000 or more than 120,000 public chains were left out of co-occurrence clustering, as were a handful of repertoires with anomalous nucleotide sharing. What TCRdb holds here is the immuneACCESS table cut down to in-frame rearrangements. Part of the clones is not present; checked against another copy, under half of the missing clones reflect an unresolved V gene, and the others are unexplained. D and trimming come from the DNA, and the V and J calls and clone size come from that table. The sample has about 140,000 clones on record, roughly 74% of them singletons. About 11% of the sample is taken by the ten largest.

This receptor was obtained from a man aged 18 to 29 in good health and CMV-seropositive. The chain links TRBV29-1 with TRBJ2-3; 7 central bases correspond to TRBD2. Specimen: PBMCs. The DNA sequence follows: TGCAGCGTGGATGGTATCCGGGTTGGGCGGGAGTCCACAGATACGCAGTATTTT. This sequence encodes CSVDGIRVGRESTDTQYF.